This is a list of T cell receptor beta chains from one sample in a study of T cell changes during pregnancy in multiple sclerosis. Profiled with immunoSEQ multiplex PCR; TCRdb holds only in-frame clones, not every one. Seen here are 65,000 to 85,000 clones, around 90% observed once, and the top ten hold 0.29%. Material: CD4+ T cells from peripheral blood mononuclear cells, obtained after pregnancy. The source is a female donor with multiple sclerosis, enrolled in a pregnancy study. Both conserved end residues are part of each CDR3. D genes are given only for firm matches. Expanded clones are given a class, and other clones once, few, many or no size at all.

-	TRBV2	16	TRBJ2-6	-	TGTGCCAGCAGTGAAGACAGGGCCTCTGGGGCCAACGTCCTGACTTTC	CASSEDRASGANVLTF
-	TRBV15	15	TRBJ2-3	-	TGTGCCACCAGCCCCAAAAGCCCCTCGATAGATACGCAGTATTTT	CATSPKSPSIDTQYF
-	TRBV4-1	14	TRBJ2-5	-	TGCGCCAGCAGCCAAACATGGGGGAGGGAGACCCAGTACTTC	CASSQTWGRETQYF
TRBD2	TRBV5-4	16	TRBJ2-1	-	TGTGCCAGCAGCTTGGCTAGCGGGAGCTCCTACAATGAGCAGTTCTTC	CASSLASGSSYNEQFF
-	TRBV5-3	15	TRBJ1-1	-	TGTGCCAGAAGCTTGGCCCGGGGGACCGCAACTGAAGCTTTCTTT	CARSLARGTATEAFF
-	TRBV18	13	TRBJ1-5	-	TGTGCCAGCTCACTTACAGGAGGGAGGCCCCAGCATTTT	CASSLTGGRPQHF
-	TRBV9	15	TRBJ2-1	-	TGTGCCAGCAGCGTACGAGCGGACCAGTACAATGAGCAGTTCTTC	CASSVRADQYNEQFF
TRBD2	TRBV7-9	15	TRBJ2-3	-	TGTGCCAGCAGTAAACTAGCGGGGGGGCTTGGTACGCAGTATTTT	CASSKLAGGLGTQYF
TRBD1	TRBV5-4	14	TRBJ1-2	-	TGTGCCAGCAGCCCGAAGGGACAGTCGTATGGCTACACCTTC	CASSPKGQSYGYTF
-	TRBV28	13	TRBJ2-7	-	TGTGCCAGCAGTTTTCGGGAGCCCTACGAGCAGTACTTC	CASSFREPYEQYF
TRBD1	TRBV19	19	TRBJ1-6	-	TGTGCCAGTAGTACGGACAGGGGGCGCGGGAGCTCCTATAATTCACCCCTCCACTTT	CASSTDRGRGSSYNSPLHF
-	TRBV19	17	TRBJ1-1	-	TGTGCCAGTAGTCCCCGTTTCCGCGATCGGGGGAAACTTGAAGCTTTCTTT	CASSPRFRDRGKLEAFF
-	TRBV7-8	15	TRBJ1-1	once	TGTGCCAGCAGCTTAAAGAGACAACTGAACACTGAAGCTTTCTTT	CASSLKRQLNTEAFF
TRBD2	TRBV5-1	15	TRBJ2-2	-	TGCGCCAGCACCCTAGCGGGGGGAGACACCGGGGAGCTGTTTTTT	CASTLAGGDTGELFF
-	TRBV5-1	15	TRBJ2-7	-	TGCGCCAGCAGCCCCGCCGCGGGGATCTCCTACGAGCAGTACTTC	CASSPAAGISYEQYF
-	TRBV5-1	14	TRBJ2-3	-	TGCGCCAGCAGCTTGGCTGGGCGAACAGATACGCAGTATTTT	CASSLAGRTDTQYF
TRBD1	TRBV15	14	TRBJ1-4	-	TGTGCCACCGGACAGGGGGGCGACGATGAAAAACTGTTTTTT	CATGQGGDDEKLFF
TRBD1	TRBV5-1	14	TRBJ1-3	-	TGCGCCAGCAGCACGACAGGGGGTGGAAACACCATATATTTT	CASSTTGGGNTIYF
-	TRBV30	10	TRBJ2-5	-	TGTGCAGGCGGGGAAGAGACCCAGTACTTC	CAGGEETQYF
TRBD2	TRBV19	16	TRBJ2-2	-	TGTGCCAGCCGGATTTTTCTAGCGGGGGGACACGGGGAGCTGTTTTTT	CASRIFLAGGHGELFF
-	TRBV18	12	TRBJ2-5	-	TGTGCCAGCTCACGGCTCCAAGAGACCCAGTACTTC	CASSRLQETQYF
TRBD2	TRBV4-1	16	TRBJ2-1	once	TGCGCCAGCAGCCAAGTTCGGCTAGCGGTTTACAATGAGCAGTTCTTC	CASSQVRLAVYNEQFF
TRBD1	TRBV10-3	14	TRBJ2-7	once	TGTGCCATCAGTGAGGGGACAGGGGCCTACGAGCAGTACTTC	CAISEGTGAYEQYF
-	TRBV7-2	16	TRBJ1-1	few	TGTGCCAGCAGCTTAGAATTGGCAGGCTTGAACACTGAAGCTTTCTTT	CASSLELAGLNTEAFF
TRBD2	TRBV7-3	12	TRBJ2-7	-	TGTGCCAGCAGCTCTCCGGGGGGCGAGCAGTACTTC	CASSSPGGEQYF
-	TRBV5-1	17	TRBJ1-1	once	TGCGCCAGCAGCTTGGACAGGTTGGGTTTAGGGAACACTGAAGCTTTCTTT	CASSLDRLGLGNTEAFF
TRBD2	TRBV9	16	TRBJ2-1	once	TGTGCCAGCAGCGTAGGTAGTAGCGGGCCCTACAATGAGCAGTTCTTC	CASSVGSSGPYNEQFF
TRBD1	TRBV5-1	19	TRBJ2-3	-	TGCGCCAGCAGCTTGGCCGACGCGACAGGGCCATCTAGCACAGATACGCAGTATTTT	CASSLADATGPSSTDTQYF
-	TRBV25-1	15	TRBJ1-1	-	TGTGCCAGCAGTGAATCTCCTCCCAGGAACACTGAAGCTTTCTTT	CASSESPPRNTEAFF
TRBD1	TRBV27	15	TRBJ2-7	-	TGTGCCAGCAGTTTATCGGGGGGACAGGGCCACGAGCAGTACTTC	CASSLSGGQGHEQYF
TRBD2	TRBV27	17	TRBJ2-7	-	TGTGCCAGCAGTTCCTCCCTAGGCCACGGGACTAGCTACGAGCAGTACTTC	CASSSSLGHGTSYEQYF
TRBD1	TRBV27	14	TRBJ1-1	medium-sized	TGTGCCAGCAGTTGGAGGACAGGGAACACTGAAGCTTTCTTT	CASSWRTGNTEAFF
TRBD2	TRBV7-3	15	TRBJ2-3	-	TGTGCCAGCAGCTGGACTAGCGGGAGCACAGATACGCAGTATTTT	CASSWTSGSTDTQYF
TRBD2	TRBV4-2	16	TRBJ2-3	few	TGTGCCAGCAGCCAAGAAGCGAGCGGGGGGCCAGATACGCAGTATTTT	CASSQEASGGPDTQYF
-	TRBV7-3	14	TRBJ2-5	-	TGTGCCAGCAGCCCAGACTTGCTGGGAGAGACCCAGTACTTC	CASSPDLLGETQYF
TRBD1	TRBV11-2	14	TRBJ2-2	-	TGTGCCACTTCCGGGACAGGGCTCACCGGGGAGCTGTTTTTT	CATSGTGLTGELFF
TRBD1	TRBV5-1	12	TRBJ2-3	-	TGCGCCACGGGGACAGGGACAGATACGCAGTATTTT	CATGTGTDTQYF
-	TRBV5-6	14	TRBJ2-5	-	TGTGCCAGCAGCCGGGACTTCGGGGGTGAGACCCAGTACTTC	CASSRDFGGETQYF
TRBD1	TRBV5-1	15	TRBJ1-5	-	TGCGCCAGCAGTCTACAGGGGATTAGCAATCAGCCCCAGCATTTT	CASSLQGISNQPQHF
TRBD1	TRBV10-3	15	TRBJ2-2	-	TGTGCCATCAGTGAGGGGACAGCGAACACCGGGGAGCTGTTTTTT	CAISEGTANTGELFF
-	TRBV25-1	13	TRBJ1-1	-	TGTGCCAGCAGTGACGTGAGCGTAACTGAAGCTTTCTTT	CASSDVSVTEAFF